The rows below give T cell receptor beta chains drawn from one sample of a study of neurological immune-mediated disorders. TCRdb analysed the 5' RACE reads with MiXCR anew, one entry per CDR3 protein. The profile shows some 100,000 distinct CDR3 sequences, around 14% of them singletons. The sequenced sample was PBMCs. These receptors were collected from a female donor with HTLV-1-associated myelopathy (HAM/TSP). Both conserved end residues are part of each CDR3. The D gene is left open where the match is weak. Not all rows give a size; the values are once, few, many and, for expanded clones, a class.

j_call	cdr3_length	v_call	d_call	clone_size	cdr3_nt	cdr3_aa
TRBJ2-1	16	TRBV20-1	TRBD1	many	TGCAGTGCTAGACCCGGGACAGGGGGCTCCTACAATGAGCAGTTCTTC	CSARPGTGGSYNEQFF
TRBJ2-5	16	TRBV7-2	TRBD2	many	TGTGCCAGCAGCTTAGTCGGGACTAGCGGACAAGAGACCCAGTACTTC	CASSLVGTSGQETQYF
TRBJ2-1	15	TRBV5-1	.	.	TGCGCCAGCAGCTTGATGGCACAGGGCGGCTATGAGCAGTTCTTC	CASSLMAQGGYEQFF
TRBJ2-1	14	TRBV20-1	TRBD2	many	TGCAGTGCCAGACTAGCGGGGCATTACAATGAGCAGTTCTTC	CSARLAGHYNEQFF
TRBJ2-7	14	TRBV5-1	TRBD1	.	TGCGCCAGCAGCTCTCTCGGACAGGGCTACGAGCAGTACTTC	CASSSLGQGYEQYF
TRBJ2-1	15	TRBV20-1	.	many	TGCAGTGCTAGACCTATACAGGGCTCCTACAATGAGCAGTTCTTC	CSARPIQGSYNEQFF
TRBJ2-7	15	TRBV12-3/TRBV12-4	TRBD1	.	TGTGCCAGCAGTCACATCCGGGACAGGGGCGGGGAGCAGTACTTC	CASSHIRDRGGEQYF
TRBJ2-7	15	TRBV20-1	.	many	TGCAGTGCTAGAGATAATCGGCTAGCCCTTTACGAGCAGTACTTC	CSARDNRLALYEQYF
TRBJ1-6	15	TRBV5-1	.	many	TGCGCCAGCAGCTTGGACGGGGGAAGGAACTCACCCCTCCACTTT	CASSLDGGRNSPLHF
TRBJ2-7	12	TRBV5-6	.	many	TGTGCCAGCAGCTTCGGGACAAACGAGCAGTACTTC	CASSFGTNEQYF
TRBJ2-2	18	TRBV28	.	many	TGTGCCAGCAGTTTACCTCTTGGACGGGGTATTGCGGCCGGGGAGCTGTTTTTT	CASSLPLGRGIAAGELFF
TRBJ2-3	13	TRBV20-1	.	many	TGCAGTGCTAGAGGCGGCTTGGGGGGTACGCAGTATTTT	CSARGGLGGTQYF
TRBJ2-1	17	TRBV5-6	.	many	TGTGCCAGCAGCTTGGAGGTCGGGGGACCCGCCTACAATGAGCAGTTCTTC	CASSLEVGGPAYNEQFF
TRBJ2-7	14	TRBV6-6	.	.	TGTGCCAGCAGCACCCCTAGTCAGGGCCACGAGCAGTACTTC	CASSTPSQGHEQYF
TRBJ2-7	16	TRBV24-1	TRBD1	many	TGTGCCACCAGTGATCCCGGACAGGGAAACTCCTACGAGCAGTACTTC	CATSDPGQGNSYEQYF
TRBJ2-1	15	TRBV6-1	.	many	TGTGCCAGCAGTGAAGGAGGACTGTCCTACAATGAGCAGTTCTTC	CASSEGGLSYNEQFF
TRBJ1-5	14	TRBV5-1	.	many	TGCGCCAGCAGCCCGGAGCCAGGCAATCAGCCCCAGCATTTT	CASSPEPGNQPQHF
TRBJ2-3	18	TRBV4-2	TRBD2	many	TGTGCCAGCAGCCAGAGGACTAGCGGGGGGGCGAGCACAGATACGCAGTATTTT	CASSQRTSGGASTDTQYF
TRBJ2-7	16	TRBV5-1	TRBD1	.	TGCGCCAGCAGCTTGGTAGGCGGGACAGGGGGCTACGAGCAGTACTTC	CASSLVGGTGGYEQYF
TRBJ1-1	14	TRBV5-1	.	many	TGCGCCAGCAGCTTGACGGCGAGGAACACTGAAGCTTTCTTT	CASSLTARNTEAFF
TRBJ2-1	13	TRBV7-8	.	many	TGTGCCAGCAGCTTTCCAGGTTACAATGAGCAGTTCTTC	CASSFPGYNEQFF
TRBJ1-1	14	TRBV4-3	.	many	TGCGCCAGCAGCCAGGGGCGGGACGACACTGAAGCTTTCTTT	CASSQGRDDTEAFF
TRBJ2-3	12	TRBV7-6	.	many	TGTGCCAGCAGCCTACGGTCTGGTACGCAGTATTTT	CASSLRSGTQYF
TRBJ2-5	15	TRBV5-1	.	many	TGCGCCAGCAGCTTGAGTCCCCCGACCCAAGAGACCCAGTACTTC	CASSLSPPTQETQYF
TRBJ2-3	13	TRBV20-1	.	many	TGCAGTGCTAGAGATCAACTAGCAGATACGCAGTATTTT	CSARDQLADTQYF
TRBJ2-2	15	TRBV5-4	.	.	TGTGCCAGCAGCTTGTTCGATAGAAACACCGGGGAGCTGTTTTTT	CASSLFDRNTGELFF
TRBJ2-7	14	TRBV10-2	.	.	TGCGCCAGCAGCGAAGCCACAGCCGCCTACGAGCAGTACTTC	CASSEATAAYEQYF
TRBJ2-1	16	TRBV4-2	TRBD1	many	TGTGCCAGCAGCCAAGATCGTAGACAGGGGGTAAATGAGCAGTTCTTC	CASSQDRRQGVNEQFF
TRBJ2-3	14	TRBV5-1	.	many	TGCGCCAGCATCCCGCTCGTGGGGGCCGATACGCAGTATTTT	CASIPLVGADTQYF
TRBJ1-1	14	TRBV28	.	many	TGTGCCAGCAGTCTCGGGGGTTTAGGCACTGAAGCTTTCTTT	CASSLGGLGTEAFF
TRBJ2-7	15	TRBV7-2	.	many	TGTGCCAGCAGCTTACTGGCAGGCCGCGCCTACGAGCAGTACTTC	CASSLLAGRAYEQYF
TRBJ1-1	14	TRBV4-1	.	many	TGCGCCAGCACCCTGACATTGGAGAACACTGAAGCTTTCTTT	CASTLTLENTEAFF
TRBJ1-2	14	TRBV5-1	TRBD1	many	TGCGCCAGCAGCTCGGGACAGCGGGCGGAGGGCTACACCTTC	CASSSGQRAEGYTF
TRBJ2-1	14	TRBV3-1	.	many	TGTGCCAGCAGCCAAGTTGGGTATATCGATGAGCAGTTCTTC	CASSQVGYIDEQFF
TRBJ2-2	13	TRBV27	.	many	TGTGCCAGCTGGGAGCTCGACACCGGGGAGCTGTTTTTT	CASWELDTGELFF
TRBJ1-4	15	TRBV5-1	.	many	TGCGCCAGCAGCTTGTTATCGTCAGGGAGTGAAAAACTGTTTTTT	CASSLLSSGSEKLFF
TRBJ1-2	15	TRBV20-1	.	many	TGCAGTGCTAGAGGCTTTGGGTCTCAGGACTATGGCTACACCTTC	CSARGFGSQDYGYTF
TRBJ2-1	14	TRBV5-5	.	many	TGTGCCAGCAGCTTGGATGACCGGTACAATGAGCAGTTCTTC	CASSLDDRYNEQFF
TRBJ1-6	16	TRBV5-5	.	many	TGTGCCAGCAGCTTGAGAGACAGACCCTATAATTCACCCCTCCACTTT	CASSLRDRPYNSPLHF
TRBJ2-7	15	TRBV20-1	TRBD1	many	TGCAGTGCTAGGAATACCGGGACAGGGATCGGCGAGCAGTACTTC	CSARNTGTGIGEQYF
TRBJ2-6	15	TRBV7-2	.	many	TGTGCCAGCAGCTTGCGTAGCTCTGGGGCCAACGTCCTGACTTTC	CASSLRSSGANVLTF
TRBJ2-7	14	TRBV12-3/TRBV12-4	.	many	TGCGCCAGCAGCTTGGGGCAAGGAACCTACGAGCAGTACTTC	CASSLGQGTYEQYF
TRBJ2-4	13	TRBV12-5	.	many	TGTGCTACAGGGATGCAGGGCGGAAACATTCAGTACTTC	CATGMQGGNIQYF
TRBJ2-1	18	TRBV27	.	many	TGTGCCAGCAGCCCAATAAACCCAGACGACCCAGGGGACAATGAGCAGTTCTTC	CASSPINPDDPGDNEQFF
TRBJ2-3	19	TRBV7-9	.	once	TGTGCCAGCAGCGGGGTCGACCTTAAGGAGCGGGTGGGTATAGATACGCAGTATTTT	CASSGVDLKERVGIDTQYF
TRBJ1-5	15	TRBV12-3/TRBV12-4	TRBD1	.	TGTGCCAGCAGTAACGACAGGGGGCTAAATCGGCCCCAGCATTTT	CASSNDRGLNRPQHF
TRBJ2-7	13	TRBV10-3	.	many	TGTGCCATCAGTGAGTACAGGAACTACGAGCAGTACTTC	CAISEYRNYEQYF
TRBJ1-5	17	TRBV15	.	many	TGTGCCACCAGCAGACAGGGACACAAGGGGGGCAATCAGCCCCAGCATTTT	CATSRQGHKGGNQPQHF
TRBJ1-1	16	TRBV7-2	TRBD1	medium-sized	TGTGCCAGCAGCTGGGGTCCGGGACAGGGTAACACTGAAGCTTTCTTT	CASSWGPGQGNTEAFF
TRBJ2-7	11	TRBV5-6	.	many	TGTGCCAGCAGCTTACGGGGGGAGCAGTACTTC	CASSLRGEQYF
TRBJ2-7	14	TRBV5-1	.	.	TGCGCCAGCAGCTTGGTGGGGTCAGTCGACGAGCAGTACTTC	CASSLVGSVDEQYF
TRBJ2-3	15	TRBV20-1	TRBD2	.	TGCAGTGCTATCGGGCTAGCGGGGGGCACAGATACGCAGTATTTT	CSAIGLAGGTDTQYF
TRBJ2-1	15	TRBV6-2/TRBV6-3	TRBD2	many	TGTGCCAGCAGTTATAGCGGGGGCCGGTACAATGAGCAGTTCTTC	CASSYSGGRYNEQFF